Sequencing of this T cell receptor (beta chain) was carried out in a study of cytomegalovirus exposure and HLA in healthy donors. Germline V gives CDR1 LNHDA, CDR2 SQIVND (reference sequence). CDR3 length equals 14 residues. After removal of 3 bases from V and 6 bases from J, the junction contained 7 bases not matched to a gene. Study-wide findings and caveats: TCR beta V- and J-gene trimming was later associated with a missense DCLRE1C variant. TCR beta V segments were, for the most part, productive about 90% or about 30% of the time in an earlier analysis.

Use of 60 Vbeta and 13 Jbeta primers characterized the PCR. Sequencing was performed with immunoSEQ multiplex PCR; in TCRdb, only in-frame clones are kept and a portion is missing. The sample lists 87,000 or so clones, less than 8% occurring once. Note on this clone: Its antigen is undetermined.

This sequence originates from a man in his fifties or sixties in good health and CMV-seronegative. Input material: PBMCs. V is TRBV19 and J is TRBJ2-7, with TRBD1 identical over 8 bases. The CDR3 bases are TGTGCCAGTAGTATGCGGACAGGGCGGAGCGAGCAGTACTTC. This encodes CASSMRTGRSEQYF.